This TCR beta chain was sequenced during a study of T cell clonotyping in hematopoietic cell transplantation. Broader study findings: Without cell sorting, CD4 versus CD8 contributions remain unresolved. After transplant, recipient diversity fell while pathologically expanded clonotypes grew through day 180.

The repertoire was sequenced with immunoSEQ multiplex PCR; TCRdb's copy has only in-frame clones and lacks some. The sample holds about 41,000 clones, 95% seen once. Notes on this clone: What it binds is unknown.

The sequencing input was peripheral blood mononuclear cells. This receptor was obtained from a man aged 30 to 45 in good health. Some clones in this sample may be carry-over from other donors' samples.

The DNA of the CDR3 is TGCGCCAGCAGCTTCCTCGCTAGCGGGGGGGGCACAGATACGCAGTATTTT. Translated, it gives CASSFLASGGGTDTQYF. The V gene is TRBV5-1, the J gene TRBJ2-3; TRBD2 matches at 12 bases. The V gene's germline CDR1 is SGHRS and CDR2 YFSETQ. The trim removed 2 bases at V and 1 base at J, leaving 5 bases unmatched. The CDR3 runs 17 residues.